The 29 T cell receptor beta chains given below trace back to one sample, sequenced in a study of T cell responses to AZD1222 COVID-19 vaccine. The table came from immunoSEQ multiplex PCR; TCRdb's copy has only in-frame clones and leaves some out. The table includes approximately 99,000 clones, roughly nine tenths detected once. Sample: peripheral blood, taken on day 0 of MenACWY control vaccination. The receptors originated from an adult in good health.

This clone was counted a single time. The CDR3 nucleotides are TGTGCCAGCAGTACGGGACAGGGACATGAAAAACTGTTTTTT. The encoded protein is CASSTGQGHEKLFF. The V and J genes are TRBV6-5 and TRBJ1-4, with 9 bases that match TRBD1. Germline CDR1 MNHEY, CDR2 SVGAGI. After removal of 5 bases from V and 6 bases from J, the junction contained 4 bases not matched to a gene. The CDR3 length is 14 residues.

The genes are TRBV7-9 and TRBJ1-4, with 7 bases matching TRBD1. This CDR3 comprises 13 residues. Losses at the gene ends were 7 bases for V and 7 bases for J; bases not matched to a gene: 6. Germline CDR1 and CDR2: SEHNR and FQNEAQ (reference sequence). CDR3 sequence: CASTEGAAEKLFF. The CDR3 DNA is TGTGCCAGCACGGAGGGGGCTGCTGAAAAACTGTTTTTT.

The chain is built from TRBV14 and TRBJ2-4; the D call may be TRBD1 or TRBD2 (5 bases each). The V end lost 2 bases, the J end lost 3 bases, and 26 bases lay between the germline ends. CDR1 SGHDN and CDR2 FVKESK come from the germline V gene. The CDR3 is made up of 20 amino acids. DNA for the CDR3: TGTGCCAGCAGCCAATCCGGGACCGGTTTAAGAGAGGGAGTCAAAAACATTCAGTACTTC. Protein product: CASSQSGTGLREGVKNIQYF.

The V and J genes are TRBV19 and TRBJ1-6; perhaps TRBD1 as D (6 bases). The length of the CDR3 is 14 residues. V dropped 3 bases and J dropped 9 bases, with 12 bases sitting between them. Germline CDR1 reads LNHDA; CDR2 reads SQIVND (reference sequence). The CDR3 DNA reads TGTGCCAGTAGTATCCCAGGGGCCCTTTCACCCCTCCACTTT. Protein sequence: CASSIPGALSPLHF.

This clone has only a few counts. This chain uses TRBV20-1 with TRBJ2-1, with D possibly being TRBD1 or TRBD2 (6 bases each). There are 15 residues in the CDR3. Trimming removed 3 bases from V and 4 bases from J, with 16 bases in between. CDR1 is DFQATT, CDR2 SNEGSKA, per germline (reference sequence). CDR3 in DNA: TGCAGTGCTAGTAAGGGTCGGGGGCCTTACAATGAGCAGTTCTTC. This encodes CSASKGRGPYNEQFF.

The rearrangement joins TRBV5-8 to TRBJ2-1, with D possibly matching TRBD1 (7 bases). Per germline, CDR1 SGHTS and CDR2 YDEGEE. V gave up 4 bases and J gave up 2 bases, with 13 bases separating them. There are 15 residues in the CDR3. This chain's CDR3 is CASSLAGQPYNEQFF. CDR3 nucleotide sequence: TGTGCCAGCAGCCTGGCGGGACAGCCCTACAATGAGCAGTTCTTC.

The CDR3 sequence is CAISESPTGAIPGANVLTF. The DNA of the CDR3 is TGTGCCATCAGTGAGTCTCCGACAGGGGCCATTCCTGGGGCCAACGTCCTGACTTTC. The chain has TRBV10-3 and TRBJ2-6; 8 bases are a match to TRBD1. V dropped 0 bases and J dropped 2; count of bases not matched to a gene: 9. CDR3 length: 19 amino acids. Germline V gives CDR1 ENHRY, CDR2 SYGVKD.

V usage is TRBV5-8 and J usage is TRBJ2-7; D call uncertain. Germline V gene lookup returns CDR1 SGHTS and CDR2 YDEGEE. The CDR3 consists of 12 residues. V was pared by 2 bases and J by 4 bases, with 7 bases between. The CDR3 region has the DNA TGTGCCAGCAGCTTATCAGCTTACGAGCAGTACTTC. It yields the protein CASSLSAYEQYF.

V and J are TRBV15 and TRBJ1-6, with TRBD1 matching over 7 bases. The trim removed 0 bases at V and 14 bases at J, leaving 10 bases unmatched. Germline lookup yields CDR1 LNHNV and CDR2 YYDKDF (reference sequence). The CDR3 extends over 15 amino acids. The CDR3 nucleotides read TGTGCCACCAGCAGAGATCGACAGGGTTGGTCGTCCCTCCACTTT. This translates into CATSRDRQGWSSLHF.

Only a few counts were recorded for this clone. This chain uses TRBV7-8 with TRBJ1-6, with 12 bases matching TRBD1. V lost 0 bases to trimming and J lost 14 bases; unmatched junction nucleotides: 8. The CDR3 sequence is 16 residues long. Germline-derived CDR1 and CDR2 are SGHVS and FQNEAQ. Here the CDR3 reads CASSLARGTGGETLHF. For the CDR3, the DNA is TGTGCCAGCAGCTTAGCGCGTGGGACAGGGGGCGAAACCCTCCACTTT.

This clone was detected once. V usage is TRBV30 and J usage is TRBJ2-7; 8 nucleotides align to TRBD1. CDR1 is GTSNPN, CDR2 SVGIG, per germline (reference sequence). With 2 bases clipped from V and 6 bases from J, the junction kept 6 bases outside the gene matches. The CDR3 extends over 13 amino acids. This CDR3 reads CAWSSTTGAEQYF. The CDR3 bases are TGTGCCTGGAGTTCAACGACAGGGGCCGAGCAGTACTTC. The full variable domain, completed using reference TRBV30 and TRBJ2-7, is SQTIHQWPATLVQPVGSPLSLECTVEGTSNPNLYWYRQAAGRGLQLLFYSVGIGQISSEVPQNLSASRPQDRQFILSSKKLLLSDSGFYLCAWSSTTGAEQYFGPGTRLTVT.

The CDR3 loop is CASSQTNTEAFF. CDR3 in DNA: TGTGCCAGCAGCCAAACGAACACTGAAGCTTTCTTT. The chain has TRBV28 and TRBJ1-1, with D unresolved. This CDR3 is 12 amino acids long. Trimming took off 6 bases at V and 1 base at J, with 6 bases between the two ends. Germline V lookup: CDR1 MDHEN, CDR2 SYDVKM.

CDR3 region: CASSPRDRPNQPQHF. The CDR3 region has the DNA TGTGCCAGTAGTCCCCGGGACAGACCCAATCAGCCCCAGCATTTT. The chain carries TRBV19 and TRBJ1-5; 7 bases line up with TRBD1. The CDR3 loop spans 15 amino acids. Germline lookup yields CDR1 LNHDA and CDR2 SQIVND (reference sequence). Trimming at V came to 5 bases and at J to 3 bases, leaving 7 bases not matched to a gene.

V is TRBV7-9 and J is TRBJ1-1; no clear D gene. The V end was cut by 4 bases, the J end by 5 bases, with 17 bases between. This CDR3 is 15 amino acids long. Looked up from germline, CDR1 is SEHNR and CDR2 is FQNEAQ (reference sequence). The CDR3 DNA follows: TGTGCCAGCAGCTCGAGCCCTACGCCGGGGACTGAAGCTTTCTTT. This gives the protein CASSSSPTPGTEAFF.

CDR3 DNA: TGTGCCAGCAGCGTAGAAGGTGGGGCCAACGTCCTGACTTTC. This encodes CASSVEGGANVLTF. V usage is TRBV9 and J usage is TRBJ2-6; D is undetermined. The CDR3 has 14 amino acids. CDR1 and CDR2 from the germline V gene are SGDLS and YYNGEE. V was trimmed by 0 bases and J by 3 bases, leaving 4 bases between them.

The table lists this clone with a few counts. The genes are TRBV4-1 and TRBJ2-7; D is possibly TRBD2 (6 bases). The CDR3 length is 11 residues. Trimming shortened V by 6 bases and J by 5 bases, and 8 bases separated the two germline ends. CDR1 is MGHRA, CDR2 YSYEKL, per germline. The CDR3 DNA follows: TGCGCCAGCAGTGAGCGGGACGAGCAGTACTTC. The encoded protein is CASSERDEQYF.

V usage is TRBV28 and J usage is TRBJ2-1; D is unclear. In germline, CDR1 is MDHEN, CDR2 SYDVKM. The V end lost 8 bases, the J end lost 5 bases, and 16 bases lay between the germline ends. The length of the CDR3 is 14 residues. The CDR3 sequence: CASHAGFRDNEQFF. DNA for the CDR3: TGTGCCAGCCACGCCGGATTCCGGGACAATGAGCAGTTCTTC.

The J gene is TRBJ2-5, the V gene TRBV11-2; D is possibly TRBD1 or TRBD2 (6 bases each). Germline CDR1 SGHAT, CDR2 FQNNGV. V was pared by 0 bases and J by 3 bases, with 11 bases between. The CDR3 length is 15 residues. The CDR3 DNA follows: TGTGCCAGCAGCTTAGATTGGGGGGCTGAAGAGACCCAGTACTTC. Its translation is CASSLDWGAEETQYF. Complete variable domain (other parts from reference TRBV11-2 and TRBJ2-5): EAGVAQSPRYKIIEKRQSVAFWCNPISGHATLYWYQQILGQGPKLLIQFQNNGVVDDSQLPKDRFSAERLKGVDSTLKIQPAKLEDSAVYLCASSLDWGAEETQYFGPGTRLLVL.

V and J are TRBV28 and TRBJ2-1; perhaps TRBD2 as D (5 bases). CDR3 length equals 13 residues. Germline V gene data show CDR1 as MDHEN and CDR2 as SYDVKM. V shed 3 bases and J shed 7 bases, with 10 bases lying between them. CDR3 in amino acids: CASSFGVGNEQFF. CDR3 DNA: TGTGCCAGCAGTTTCGGGGTTGGGAATGAGCAGTTCTTC.

This chain links TRBV21-1 with TRBJ1-2; the D call TRBD1 from the table was never checked on the DNA. TRBV21-1 is described as a pseudogene. The CDR3 totals 15 residues. CDR3 DNA: TGTGCCAGCAGCAAGGGCACAAGAGAGATCTATGGCTACACCTTC. This encodes CASSKGTREIYGYTF.

The gene calls are TRBV5-4 and TRBJ2-7; maybe TRBD1 (5 bases). The germline V gene has CDR1 SGHNT and CDR2 YYREEE (reference sequence). V lost 3 bases and J lost 0, with 13 bases in between. The CDR3 is made up of 15 amino acids. The CDR3 DNA reads as TGTGCCAGCAGCTCTCCGCCGGACAACTCCTACGAGCAGTACTTC. It encodes CASSSPPDNSYEQYF.

This clone was detected once. The chain couples TRBV28 to TRBJ2-7; possibly TRBD1 for D (5 bases). The CDR3 has 12 amino acids. The V gene lost 5 bases and the J gene lost 4 bases, with 9 bases spanning the gap. CDR1 and CDR2 (germline): MDHEN, SYDVKM. CDR3 region: CASSMDIYEQYF. CDR3 DNA: TGTGCCAGCAGTATGGACATATACGAGCAGTACTTC.

V gene TRBV19 combines with J gene TRBJ2-7, with TRBD1 matching over 8 bases. Germline CDR1 and CDR2: LNHDA and SQIVND (reference sequence). The CDR3 is 14 residues long. V lost 5 bases to trimming and J lost 5 bases; unmatched junction nucleotides: 8. CDR3 protein: CASSLSGTGNEQYF. The CDR3 DNA reads TGTGCCAGTAGTTTATCCGGGACAGGAAACGAGCAGTACTTC.

There are a few counts of this clone. V is TRBV19 and J is TRBJ2-1, with TRBD2 identical over 10 bases. The CDR3 has 13 residues. Germline values: CDR1 LNHDA, CDR2 SQIVND (reference sequence). Trimming took 3 bases from V and 9 from J; bases not matched to a gene: 2. CDR3: CASSILAGAEQFF. CDR3 coding DNA: TGTGCCAGTAGTATCCTAGCGGGGGCTGAGCAGTTCTTC.

Relative to its sample, this clone is medium-sized. The chain employs TRBV28 and TRBJ1-4; D call uncertain. V was pared by 4 bases and J by 5 bases, with 14 bases between. Germline V gene data show CDR1 as MDHEN and CDR2 as SYDVKM. The CDR3 totals 15 residues. CDR3 sequence (DNA): TGTGCCAGCAGTTCTATAGTGTGGGAAAATGAAAAACTGTTTTTT. Translation gives CASSSIVWENEKLFF.

This chain joins TRBV6-5 and TRBJ2-7; D might be TRBD2 (5 bases). This CDR3 is built from 11 residues. The V and J ends lost 9 bases and 5 bases respectively, with 11 bases between them. Germline assignment: CDR1 MNHEY and CDR2 SVGAGI. The CDR3 coding sequence is TGTGCCAGTAGTCGAGGGCACGAGCAGTACTTC. Its protein is CASSRGHEQYF.

CDR3 amino acids: CASSPWSGGSSYEQYF. The CDR3 bases are TGTGCCAGCAGCCCGTGGTCAGGGGGAAGCTCCTACGAGCAGTACTTC. The chain carries TRBV13 and TRBJ2-7; 7 bases are shared with TRBD1. Germline values: CDR1 PRHDT, CDR2 FYEKMQ (reference sequence). The CDR3 runs to 16 residues. After removal of 5 bases from V and 0 bases from J, the junction contained 10 bases not matched to a gene.

CDR3 sequence: CASSYQRQGREKLFF. CDR3 nucleotide sequence: TGTGCCAGCAGTTACCAGAGGCAGGGTCGGGAAAAACTGTTTTTT. The V call is TRBV6-5, the J call TRBJ1-4, with D possibly matching TRBD1 (5 bases). The germline V gene has CDR1 MNHEY and CDR2 SVGAGI. With 2 bases removed from V and 8 bases from J, the gap between germline ends came to 15 bases. The CDR3 covers 15 residues.

This chain links TRBV5-6 with TRBJ1-1; unclear D gene. CDR1 is SGHDT, CDR2 YYEEEE, per germline. CDR3 length: 12 amino acids. Trimming removed 0 bases at V and 4 bases at J, with 4 bases between. The CDR3 bases are TGTGCCAGCAGCTTGGAGGGCACTGAAGCTTTCTTT. Its translation is CASSLEGTEAFF.